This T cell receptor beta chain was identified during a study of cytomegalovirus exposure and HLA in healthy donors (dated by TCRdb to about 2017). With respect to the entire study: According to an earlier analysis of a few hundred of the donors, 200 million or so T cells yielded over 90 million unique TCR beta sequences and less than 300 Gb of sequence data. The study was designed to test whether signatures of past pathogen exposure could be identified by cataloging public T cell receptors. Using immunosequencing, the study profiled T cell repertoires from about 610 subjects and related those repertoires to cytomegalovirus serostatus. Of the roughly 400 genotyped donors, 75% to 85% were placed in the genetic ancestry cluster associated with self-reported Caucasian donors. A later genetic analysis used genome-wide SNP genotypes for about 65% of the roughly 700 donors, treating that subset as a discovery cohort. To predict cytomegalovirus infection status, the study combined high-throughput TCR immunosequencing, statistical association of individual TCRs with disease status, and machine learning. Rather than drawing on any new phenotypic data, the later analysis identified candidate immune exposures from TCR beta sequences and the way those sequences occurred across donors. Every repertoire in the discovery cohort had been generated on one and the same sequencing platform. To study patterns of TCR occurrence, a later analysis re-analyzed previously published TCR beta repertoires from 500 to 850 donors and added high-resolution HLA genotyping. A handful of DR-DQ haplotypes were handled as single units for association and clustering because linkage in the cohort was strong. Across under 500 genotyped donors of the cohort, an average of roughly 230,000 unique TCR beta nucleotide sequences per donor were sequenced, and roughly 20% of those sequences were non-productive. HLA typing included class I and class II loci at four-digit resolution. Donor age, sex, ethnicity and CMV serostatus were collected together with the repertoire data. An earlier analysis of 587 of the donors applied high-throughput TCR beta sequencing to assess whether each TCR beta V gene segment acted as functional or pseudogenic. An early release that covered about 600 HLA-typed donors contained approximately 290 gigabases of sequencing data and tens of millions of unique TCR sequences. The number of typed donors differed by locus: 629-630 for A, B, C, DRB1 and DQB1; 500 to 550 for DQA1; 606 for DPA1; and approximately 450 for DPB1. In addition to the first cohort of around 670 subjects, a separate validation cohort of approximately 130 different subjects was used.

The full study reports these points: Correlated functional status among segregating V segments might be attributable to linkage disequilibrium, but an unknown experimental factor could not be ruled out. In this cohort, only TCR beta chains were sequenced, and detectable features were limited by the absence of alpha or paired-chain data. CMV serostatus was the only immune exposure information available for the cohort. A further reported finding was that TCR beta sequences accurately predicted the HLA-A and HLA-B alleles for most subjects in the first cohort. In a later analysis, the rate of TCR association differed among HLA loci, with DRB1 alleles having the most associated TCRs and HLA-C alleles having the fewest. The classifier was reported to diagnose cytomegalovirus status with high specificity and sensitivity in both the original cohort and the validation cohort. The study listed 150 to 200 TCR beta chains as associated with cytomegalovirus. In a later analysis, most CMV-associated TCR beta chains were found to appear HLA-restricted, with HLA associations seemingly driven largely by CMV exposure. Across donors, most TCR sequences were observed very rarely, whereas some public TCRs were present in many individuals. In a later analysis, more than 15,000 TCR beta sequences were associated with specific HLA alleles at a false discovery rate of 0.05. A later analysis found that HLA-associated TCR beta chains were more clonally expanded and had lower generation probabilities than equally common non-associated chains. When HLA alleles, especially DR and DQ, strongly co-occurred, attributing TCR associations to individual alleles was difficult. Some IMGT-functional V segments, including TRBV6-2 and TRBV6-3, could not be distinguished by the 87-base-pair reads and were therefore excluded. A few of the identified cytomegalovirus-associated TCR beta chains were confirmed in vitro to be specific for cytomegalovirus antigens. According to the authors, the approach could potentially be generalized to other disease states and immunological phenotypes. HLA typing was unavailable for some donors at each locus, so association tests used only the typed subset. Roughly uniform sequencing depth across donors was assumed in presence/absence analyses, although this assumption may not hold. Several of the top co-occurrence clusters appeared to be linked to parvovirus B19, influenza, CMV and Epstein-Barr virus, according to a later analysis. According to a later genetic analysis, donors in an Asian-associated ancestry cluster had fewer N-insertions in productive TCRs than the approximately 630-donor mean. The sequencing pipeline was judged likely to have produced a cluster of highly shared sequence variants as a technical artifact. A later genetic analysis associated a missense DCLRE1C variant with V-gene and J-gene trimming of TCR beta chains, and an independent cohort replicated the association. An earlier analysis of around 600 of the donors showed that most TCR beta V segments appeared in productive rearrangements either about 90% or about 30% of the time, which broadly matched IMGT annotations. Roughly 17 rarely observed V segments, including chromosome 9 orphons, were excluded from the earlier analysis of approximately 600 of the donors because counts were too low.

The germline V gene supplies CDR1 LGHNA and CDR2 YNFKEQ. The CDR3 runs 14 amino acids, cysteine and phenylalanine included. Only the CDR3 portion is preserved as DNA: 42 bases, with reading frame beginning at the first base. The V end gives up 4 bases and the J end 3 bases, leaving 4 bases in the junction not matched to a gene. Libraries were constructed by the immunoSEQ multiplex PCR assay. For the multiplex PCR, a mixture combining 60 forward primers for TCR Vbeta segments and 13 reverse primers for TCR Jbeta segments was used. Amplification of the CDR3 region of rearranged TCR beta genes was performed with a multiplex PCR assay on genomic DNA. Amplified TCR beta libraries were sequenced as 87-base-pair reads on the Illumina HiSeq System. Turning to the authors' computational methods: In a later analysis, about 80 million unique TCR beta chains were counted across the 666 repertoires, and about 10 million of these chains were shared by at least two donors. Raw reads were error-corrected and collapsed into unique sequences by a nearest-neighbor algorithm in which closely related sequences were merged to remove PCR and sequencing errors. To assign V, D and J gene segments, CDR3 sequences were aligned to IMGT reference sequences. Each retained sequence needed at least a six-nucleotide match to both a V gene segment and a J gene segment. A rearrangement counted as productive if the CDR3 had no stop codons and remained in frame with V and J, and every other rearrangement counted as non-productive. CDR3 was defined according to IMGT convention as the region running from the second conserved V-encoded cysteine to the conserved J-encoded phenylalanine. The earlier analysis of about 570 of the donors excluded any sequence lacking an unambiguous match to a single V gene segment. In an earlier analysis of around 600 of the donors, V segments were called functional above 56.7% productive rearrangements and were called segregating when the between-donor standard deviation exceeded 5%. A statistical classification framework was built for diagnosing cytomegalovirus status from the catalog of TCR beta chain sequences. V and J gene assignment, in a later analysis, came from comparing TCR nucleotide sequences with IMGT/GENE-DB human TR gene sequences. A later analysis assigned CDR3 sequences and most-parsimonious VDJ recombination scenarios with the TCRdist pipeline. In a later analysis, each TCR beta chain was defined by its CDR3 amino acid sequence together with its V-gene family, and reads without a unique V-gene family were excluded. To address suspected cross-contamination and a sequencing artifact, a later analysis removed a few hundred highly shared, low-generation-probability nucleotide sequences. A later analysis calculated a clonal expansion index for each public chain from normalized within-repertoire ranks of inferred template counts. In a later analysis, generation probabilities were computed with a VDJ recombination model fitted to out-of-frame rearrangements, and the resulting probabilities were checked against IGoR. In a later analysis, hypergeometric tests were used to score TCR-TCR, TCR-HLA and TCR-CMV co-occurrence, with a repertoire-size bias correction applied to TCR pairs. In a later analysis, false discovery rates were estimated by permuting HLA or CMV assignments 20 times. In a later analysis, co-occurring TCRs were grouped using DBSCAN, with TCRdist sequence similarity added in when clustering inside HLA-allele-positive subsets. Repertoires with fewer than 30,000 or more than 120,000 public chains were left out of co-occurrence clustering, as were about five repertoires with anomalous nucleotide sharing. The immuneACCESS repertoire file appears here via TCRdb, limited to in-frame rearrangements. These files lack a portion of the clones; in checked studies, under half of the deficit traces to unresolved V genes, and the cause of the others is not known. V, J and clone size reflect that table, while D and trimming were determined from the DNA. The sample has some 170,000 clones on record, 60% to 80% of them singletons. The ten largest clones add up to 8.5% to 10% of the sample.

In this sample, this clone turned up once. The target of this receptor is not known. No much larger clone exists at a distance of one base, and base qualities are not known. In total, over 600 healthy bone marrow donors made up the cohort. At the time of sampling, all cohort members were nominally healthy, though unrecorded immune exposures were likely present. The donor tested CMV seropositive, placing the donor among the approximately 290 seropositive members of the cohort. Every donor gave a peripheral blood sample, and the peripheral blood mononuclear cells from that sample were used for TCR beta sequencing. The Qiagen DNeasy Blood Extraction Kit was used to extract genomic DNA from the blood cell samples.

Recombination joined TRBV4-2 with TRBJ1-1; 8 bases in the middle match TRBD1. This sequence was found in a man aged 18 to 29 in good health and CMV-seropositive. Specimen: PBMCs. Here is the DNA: TGTGCCAGCAGCCCCCAGACAGGGGACACTGAAGCTTTCTTT. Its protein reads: CASSPQTGDTEAFF.